This TCR beta chain was recovered during a study of patients and donors after allogeneic stem cell transplantation. MiXCR was run by TCRdb on the RT-PCR reads, yielding one entry per CDR3 protein. Of about a million distinct CDR3 sequences in the sample, 15% to 20% were seen once. Germline assignment: CDR1 DFQATT and CDR2 SNEGSKA (reference sequence). CDR3 length: 17 amino acids. V dropped 6 bases and J dropped 0; count of bases not matched to a gene: 12. The TCR sequence derives from a human donor who was either an allogeneic HSCT recipient or a stem cell or donor lymphocyte infusion donor (not recorded which). It is not recorded whose cells these are; they may come from a transplant donor. Sequenced material: blood, either unsorted or a sorted T cell fraction (not recorded which). The chain joins TRBV20-1 to TRBJ2-1, with 9 bases aligning to TRBD1. The CDR3 reads CSATGTGWDSSYNEQFF. DNA for the CDR3: TGCAGTGCAACCGGGACAGGGTGGGATAGCTCCTACAATGAGCAGTTCTTC.